This TCR beta chain derives from a study of OX40 agonist ivuxolimab in advanced cancers. Study details: Three patients had partial responses: one hepatocellular carcinoma, two cutaneous melanoma. Points from the study as a whole: Low clonal expansion, among the lowest seen, marked partial responders at 0.1-3.0 mg/kg. The study did not work out the antigen specificity of the expanded peripheral T cells.

The CDR3 loop spans 12 amino acids. Germline V gives CDR1 SGHAT, CDR2 FQNNGV. Trimming stripped 6 bases from V and 7 bases from J, with 13 bases between. As for this clone: Its antigen is still unknown.

Measured with immunoSEQ multiplex PCR; TCRdb has only the in-frame clones, and not every one. The sample carries some 60,000 clones, 70% to 90% recorded once. The sequence derives from an adult with an advanced solid tumor such as melanoma, head and neck, liver or kidney cancer. The sample was CD4+ or CD8+ T cells sorted from blood, taken in a trial of the OX40 agonist ivuxolimab. The V call is TRBV11-2, the J call TRBJ2-7; no reliable D call. CDR3 protein: CASSSIIMEQYF. In DNA form, the CDR3 reads TGTGCCAGCAGTTCTATTATCATGGAGCAGTACTTC.